These T cell receptor beta chains were read from a single sample in a study of blood T cell repertoires in COVID-19. Repertoires were generated with immunoSEQ multiplex PCR, while TCRdb's copy carries only in-frame clones and drops some. The table lists fewer than 200,000 clones, 80% to 90% of them singletons, with 5% to 6% in the top ten. Material: peripheral blood. The receptors were sampled from a woman aged 50 to 60 with COVID-19, enrolled during active disease. Both conserved end residues are part of each CDR3. Fields, in order: V gene, clone size, D gene, J gene, CDR3 protein, CDR3 DNA. The D gene is left open where the match is weak. Clone size is shown for a subset of rows, as once, few, many or a class of expanded clone.

V gene: TRBV6-4
clone size: NA
D gene: NA
J gene: TRBJ1-6
CDR3 protein: CASSDSGGGTPLHF
CDR3 DNA: TGTGCCAGCAGTGACTCAGGGGGTGGAACACCCCTCCACTTT

V gene: TRBV3-1/TRBV3-2
clone size: NA
D gene: NA
J gene: TRBJ2-2
CDR3 protein: CASSQPGKFSGELFF
CDR3 DNA: TGTGCCAGCAGCCAACCGGGGAAGTTTTCCGGGGAGCTGTTTTTT

V gene: TRBV2
clone size: few
D gene: TRBD1
J gene: TRBJ2-7
CDR3 protein: CASRQGTDYEQYF
CDR3 DNA: TGTGCCAGCAGGCAAGGGACAGATTACGAGCAGTACTTC

V gene: TRBV27
clone size: few
D gene: TRBD1
J gene: TRBJ1-1
CDR3 protein: CASSQGARYTEAFF
CDR3 DNA: TGTGCCAGCAGTCAGGGGGCGCGGTACACTGAAGCTTTCTTT

V gene: TRBV18
clone size: NA
D gene: TRBD1
J gene: TRBJ2-7
CDR3 protein: CASSARLTGGASYEQYF
CDR3 DNA: TGTGCCAGCTCAGCCCGTCTTACAGGGGGCGCGTCCTACGAGCAGTACTTC

V gene: TRBV12-3/TRBV12-4
clone size: few
D gene: NA
J gene: TRBJ1-1
CDR3 protein: CASSSGTAVEAFF
CDR3 DNA: TGTGCCAGCAGCTCCGGTACCGCGGTTGAAGCTTTCTTT

V gene: TRBV7-9
clone size: NA
D gene: NA
J gene: TRBJ2-2
CDR3 protein: CASRPQGSNTGELFF
CDR3 DNA: TGTGCCAGCAGACCACAGGGATCGAACACCGGGGAGCTGTTTTTT

V gene: TRBV7-6
clone size: NA
D gene: TRBD1
J gene: TRBJ1-1
CDR3 protein: CASSLIGTEGNTEAFF
CDR3 DNA: TGTGCCAGCAGCTTAATTGGGACAGAGGGGAACACTGAAGCTTTCTTT

V gene: TRBV4-1
clone size: NA
D gene: TRBD2
J gene: TRBJ2-2
CDR3 protein: CASSQTTLAGGVPGELFF
CDR3 DNA: TGCGCCAGCAGCCAAACAACGTTAGCGGGGGGGGTCCCTGGGGAGCTGTTTTTT

V gene: TRBV6-5
clone size: NA
D gene: NA
J gene: TRBJ1-3
CDR3 protein: CASRGISGNTIYF
CDR3 DNA: TGTGCCAGCCGGGGGATCTCTGGAAACACCATATATTTT

V gene: TRBV29-1
clone size: NA
D gene: TRBD1
J gene: TRBJ1-2
CDR3 protein: CSVEGEPGTGPGYTF
CDR3 DNA: TGCAGCGTTGAAGGAGAACCCGGGACAGGGCCTGGCTACACCTTC

V gene: TRBV28
clone size: NA
D gene: TRBD1
J gene: TRBJ2-7
CDR3 protein: CASSTGGASSYEQYF
CDR3 DNA: TGTGCCAGCAGTACAGGGGGCGCAAGCTCCTACGAGCAGTACTTC

V gene: TRBV7-3
clone size: NA
D gene: TRBD2
J gene: TRBJ2-7
CDR3 protein: CASSPGGASGASYEQYF
CDR3 DNA: TGTGCCAGCAGCCCAGGAGGAGCTAGCGGGGCCTCCTACGAGCAGTACTTC

V gene: TRBV27
clone size: NA
D gene: NA
J gene: TRBJ2-7
CDR3 protein: CASSNRLSEQYF
CDR3 DNA: TGTGCCAGCAGTAATCGGTTGTCGGAGCAGTACTTC

V gene: TRBV23-1
clone size: NA
D gene: TRBD1
J gene: TRBJ2-5
CDR3 protein: CASSQGRGLGETQYF
CDR3 DNA: TGCGCCAGCAGTCAAGGCAGGGGGCTGGGAGAGACCCAGTACTTC